A selection of T cell receptor beta chains follows, all from one sample in a study of Ad26.COV2.S vaccination and SARS-CoV-2 variants. TCRdb keeps only in-frame clones here, not all; method: immunoSEQ multiplex PCR. The data show about 180,000 clones, approximately 90% seen once. The source material was peripheral blood, sampled after recovery from COVID-19. The origin of the receptors is a human donor who had recovered from COVID-19. Both conserved end residues are part of each CDR3. The D gene is left open where the match is weak.

j_gene: TRBJ1-6; v_gene: TRBV6-6; d_gene: NA; CDR3nt: TGTGCCAGCAGTTACACTAAACAGGAATCAGATTCACCCCTCCACTTT; CDR3aa: CASSYTKQESDSPLHF
j_gene: TRBJ2-3; v_gene: TRBV27; d_gene: TRBD1; CDR3nt: TGTGCCAGCAGTAGGACAGGGGCCACAGGTACGCAGTATTTT; CDR3aa: CASSRTGATGTQYF
j_gene: TRBJ1-5; v_gene: TRBV28; d_gene: NA; CDR3nt: TGTGCCAGCAGCAACCGGGACCCGGGCGGCAATCAGCCCCAGCATTTT; CDR3aa: CASSNRDPGGNQPQHF
j_gene: TRBJ1-1; v_gene: TRBV9; d_gene: NA; CDR3nt: TGTGCCAGCAGCGCCCCAGGGAGGGATGGCATGAACACTGAAGCTTTCTTT; CDR3aa: CASSAPGRDGMNTEAFF
j_gene: TRBJ2-1; v_gene: TRBV2; d_gene: NA; CDR3nt: TGTGCCAGCAGTACGGGCAGCTCCTACAATGAGCAGTTCTTC; CDR3aa: CASSTGSSYNEQFF
j_gene: TRBJ1-1; v_gene: TRBV12-3/TRBV12-4; d_gene: NA; CDR3nt: TGTGCCAGCAGTTTAATGGGTTACACTGAAGCTTTCTTT; CDR3aa: CASSLMGYTEAFF
j_gene: TRBJ2-7; v_gene: TRBV7-6; d_gene: NA; CDR3nt: TGTGCCAGCAATAGGACAGACTCCTACGAGCAGTACTTC; CDR3aa: CASNRTDSYEQYF
j_gene: TRBJ2-7; v_gene: TRBV27; d_gene: TRBD2; CDR3nt: TGTGCCAGCAGCCGCCTAGCGGGAGGGTTTGGCGAGCAGTACTTC; CDR3aa: CASSRLAGGFGEQYF
j_gene: TRBJ1-1; v_gene: TRBV10-2; d_gene: NA; CDR3nt: TGCGCCAGCAGTGAGGTGGGGAACACTGAAGCTTTCTTT; CDR3aa: CASSEVGNTEAFF
j_gene: TRBJ2-7; v_gene: TRBV3-1/TRBV3-2; d_gene: NA; CDR3nt: TGTGCCAGCAGCCAAGCTCGCGAGCAGTACTTC; CDR3aa: CASSQAREQYF